This T cell receptor (beta chain) came from a study of Graves' ophthalmopathy and Graves' hyperthyroidism. Study results and caveats: Ophthalmopathy could be told apart from stable hyperthyroidism by a 13-signature model (under 90% sensitivity, over 65% specificity).

TCR beta CDR3 regions were amplified from RNA transcripts. Second-round multiplex PCR came after first-round RT-PCR with HTBI primers. MiXCR was run by TCRdb on the multiplex PCR reads, yielding one entry per CDR3 protein. The sample records around 1.1 million distinct CDR3 sequences, less than 45% being singletons. This CDR3 contains 11 residues. The germline CDR1 and CDR2 sequences are SEHNR and FQNEAQ (reference sequence). With regard to this clonotype: Its antigen remains unknown. A much more abundant neighbour one base away suggests this may be a read error.

The V call is TRBV7-9, the J call TRBJ1-1; D is perhaps TRBD1 (5 bases). The TCR comes from an adult man with Graves' hyperthyroidism. The sample consisted of peripheral blood or thyroid tissue (not recorded which). The CDR3 loop reads CSAEGNTETFF. The CDR3 nucleotides are TGCAGCGCGGAGGGGAACACTGAAACTTTCTTT.